The 31 T cell receptor beta chains reported below all come from one sample, sequenced in a study of cytomegalovirus exposure and HLA in healthy donors. With 60 Vbeta and 13 Jbeta primers, the PCR was carried out. Profiled with immunoSEQ multiplex PCR; TCRdb holds only in-frame clones, not every one. The sample records 150,000 to 200,000 clones, approximately 81% being singletons. The sample comprised PBMCs. These receptors were taken from a woman under 30 in good health and CMV-seropositive.

The chain has TRBV4-1 and TRBJ2-5, with TRBD2 identical over 8 bases. In germline, CDR1 is MGHRA, CDR2 YSYEKL. After removal of 0 bases from V and 1 base from J, the junction contained 4 bases not matched to a gene. This CDR3 spans 16 amino acids. CDR3 sequence reads: CASSQDQAGVQETQYF. The DNA for the CDR3 is TGCGCCAGCAGCCAAGATCAAGCGGGGGTCCAAGAGACCCAGTACTTC.

The chain links TRBV18 to TRBJ2-2; no reliable D call. The CDR3 has 15 amino acids. Trimming shortened V by 6 bases and J by 4 bases, and 15 bases separated the two germline ends. CDR1 is KGHSH and CDR2 is LQKENI in the germline V gene. The CDR3, as DNA: TGTGCCAGCTCCCACCTTGAGCGACCCACCGGGGAGCTGTTTTTT. This gives the protein CASSHLERPTGELFF.

This clone has just a few counts. This CDR3 reads CASSLGQGATNEKLFF. The CDR3 DNA reads as TGCGCCAGCAGCCTAGGACAGGGAGCAACTAATGAAAAACTGTTTTTT. The chain couples TRBV5-1 to TRBJ1-4, with 8 bases that match TRBD1. J lost 0 bases, V lost 4 bases, and 5 bases had no gene match. The CDR3 loop spans 16 amino acids. Per the germline V gene, CDR1 is SGHRS and CDR2 is YFSETQ.

The chain recombines TRBV5-1 with TRBJ2-3, with 16 nucleotides matching TRBD2. V lost 4 bases, J lost 9 bases, and 5 bases stayed unmatched. The CDR3 covers 15 residues. Germline V gives CDR1 SGHRS, CDR2 YFSETQ. CDR3 bases: TGCGCCAGCAGCCCAGGGACTAGCGGGGGGGAAACGCAGTATTTT. Protein: CASSPGTSGGETQYF.

This clone showed up just once. The V call is TRBV6-5, the J call TRBJ1-2; D is perhaps TRBD1 (6 bases). This CDR3 spans 15 amino acids. V was cut by 2 bases and J by 5 bases, with 15 bases left in between. The germline CDR1 and CDR2 sequences are MNHEY and SVGAGI. The DNA for the CDR3 is TGTGCCAGCAGTTACGGACGGGGGGCTCGGTATGGCTACACCTTC. Translated, it gives CASSYGRGARYGYTF.

This clone has just one count. The V gene is TRBV11-3, the J gene TRBJ2-5, with 10 bases matching TRBD1. The V and J ends lost 5 bases and 5 bases, in that order; junction bases with no gene match: 8. Germline V gene sequence: CDR1 SGHNT, CDR2 YENEEA. There are 15 residues in the CDR3. CDR3 in amino acids: CASSDGQGEGETQYF. The CDR3 DNA reads TGTGCCAGCAGCGACGGACAGGGGGAAGGGGAGACCCAGTACTTC.

This clone was counted only a few times. This chain connects TRBV20-1 to TRBJ2-2, with TRBD1 as a possible D gene (5 bases). The germline gives CDR1 DFQATT, CDR2 SNEGSKA (reference sequence). The CDR3 runs 11 residues. V was cut by 2 bases and J by 8 bases, with 6 bases left in between. Written as DNA, the CDR3 is TGCAGTGCTAGACAGGGAGGGGAGCTGTTTTTT. Translation: CSARQGGELFF.

The chain is built from TRBV7-9 and TRBJ2-3, with 7 bases that match TRBD1. Germline assignment: CDR1 SEHNR and CDR2 FQNEAQ (reference sequence). This CDR3 spans 13 amino acids. With 5 bases clipped from V and 3 bases from J, the junction kept 2 bases outside the gene matches. CDR3 sequence: CASSQTGTDTQYF. The CDR3 coding sequence is TGTGCCAGCAGCCAGACAGGGACAGATACGCAGTATTTT.

This clone came up once. The rearrangement links TRBV2 to TRBJ2-3, with D possibly being TRBD2 (6 bases). Trimming removed 5 bases at V and 1 base at J, with 10 bases between. The CDR3 runs to 14 residues. CDR1 is SNHLY and CDR2 is FYNNEI in the germline V gene. CDR3 bases: TGTGCCAGCAGTTGGGGACTGGGCACAGATACGCAGTATTTT. Its translation is CASSWGLGTDTQYF.

Written as DNA, the CDR3 is TGCAGCGTTGAAAAAGCGGCGACACGTGGGGATGGCTACACCTTC. This codes for CSVEKAATRGDGYTF. The chain carries TRBV29-1 and TRBJ1-2; no clear D. The CDR3 runs 15 residues. CDR1 is SQVTM, CDR2 ANQGSEA, per germline. Trimming removed 2 bases from V and 6 bases from J, with 19 bases in between. The full variable domain, completed using reference TRBV29-1 and TRBJ1-2, is SAVISQKPSRDICQRGTSLTIQCQVDSQVTMMFWYRQQPGQSLTLIATANQGSEATYESGFVIDKFPISRPNLTFSTLTVSNMSPEDSSIYLCSVEKAATRGDGYTFGSGTRLTVV.

This clone was detected only once. This chain uses TRBV4-3 with TRBJ1-6; 9 nucleotides match TRBD1. The CDR3 is 17 residues long. Germline CDR1 is LGHNA and CDR2 is YSLEER. V was pared by 3 bases and J by 9 bases, with 12 bases of the junction left unmatched. CDR3 region: CASSQTWTGDPGSPLHF. CDR3 DNA sequence: TGCGCCAGCAGCCAGACATGGACAGGGGACCCGGGTTCACCCCTCCACTTT.

The chain employs TRBV11-3 and TRBJ2-3; perhaps TRBD2 as D (5 bases). Germline V gene sequence: CDR1 SGHNT, CDR2 YENEEA. Trimming took off 5 bases at V and 7 bases at J, with 13 bases between the two ends. The CDR3 spans 13 residues. CDR3 DNA: TGTGCCAGCAGCCGGACTGCTCTCAATACGCAGTATTTT. Translated: CASSRTALNTQYF. Looking up the rest from reference TRBV11-3 and TRBJ2-3 gives the full variable domain: EAGVVQSPRYKIIEKKQPVAFWCNPISGHNTLYWYLQNLGQGPELLIRYENEEAVDDSQLPKDRFSAERLKGVDSTLKIQPAELGDSAVYLCASSRTALNTQYFGPGTRLTVL.

This sequence joins TRBV18 and TRBJ2-3; TRBD2 matches at 7 bases. There are 15 residues in the CDR3. V lost 3 bases, J lost 1 base, and 4 bases stayed unmatched. CDR1 and CDR2 (germline): KGHSH, LQKENI. The CDR3 reads CASSPGRGRTDTQYF. The CDR3 region has the DNA TGTGCCAGCTCACCGGGGAGGGGACGCACAGATACGCAGTATTTT. The full variable domain, in which reference TRBV18 and TRBJ2-3 provide the parts outside the CDR3, is NAGVMQNPRHLVRRRGQEARLRCSPMKGHSHVYWYRQLPEEGLKFMVYLQKENIIDESGMPKERFSAEFPKEGPSILRIQQVVRGDSAAYFCASSPGRGRTDTQYFGPGTRLTVL.

V gene TRBV7-9 combines with J gene TRBJ2-5, with TRBD2 identical over 13 bases. The germline V gene has CDR1 SEHNR and CDR2 FQNEAQ (reference sequence). The CDR3 runs to 16 residues. V lost 5 bases and J lost 5; bases outside the gene matches: 8. The CDR3 DNA follows: TGTGCCAGCAGCCCAACTAGCGGGGGGGCTTATGAGACCCAGTACTTC. This sequence encodes CASSPTSGGAYETQYF.

This clone was seen once. The chain is built from TRBV11-2 and TRBJ2-7; a possible D gene is TRBD2 (5 bases). This CDR3 contains 14 residues. The V gene's germline CDR1 is SGHAT and CDR2 FQNNGV. Trimming left V 5 bases short and J 4 bases short, with 15 bases between. CDR3 in DNA: TGTGCCAGCAGCGACCCCTTCGGGGTGTACGAGCAGTACTTC. This codes for CASSDPFGVYEQYF.

The V call is TRBV6-1, the J call TRBJ1-1; no definite D call. CDR1 and CDR2 (germline): MNHNS, SASEGT. The ends were cut back, 5 bases at V and 6 bases at J, with 10 bases in the middle. The CDR3 is 12 residues long. The CDR3 bases are TGTGCCAGCAGTTATACAGTAGCTGAAGCTTTCTTT. Encoded protein: CASSYTVAEAFF.

V usage is TRBV2 and J usage is TRBJ2-6, with a possible D match to TRBD1 (5 bases). The length of the CDR3 is 15 residues. CDR1 is SNHLY, CDR2 FYNNEI, per germline. V lost 10 bases and J lost 4, with 17 bases in between. Written as DNA, the CDR3 is TGTGCCACCCACGTCCAGGGCCCCGGGGCCAACGTCCTGACTTTC. Translation gives CATHVQGPGANVLTF. Looking up the rest from reference TRBV2 and TRBJ2-6 gives the full variable domain: EPEVTQTPSHQVTQMGQEVILRCVPISNHLYFYWYRQILGQKVEFLVSFYNNEISEKSEIFDDQFSVERPDGSNFTLKIRSTKLEDSAMYFCATHVQGPGANVLTFGAGSRLTVL.

Only a few counts were recorded for this clone. The V and J genes are TRBV19 and TRBJ2-4; TRBD2 aligns across 14 bases. This CDR3 region has 18 residues. CDR1 is LNHDA and CDR2 is SQIVND in the germline V gene (reference sequence). J was trimmed by 7 bases and V by 5 bases; bases with no gene match: 13. The CDR3 loop is CASSSLRTSGGSYNIQYF. CDR3 nucleotides: TGTGCCAGTAGTTCCCTCCGGACTAGCGGGGGGTCTTACAACATTCAGTACTTC.

The rearrangement joins TRBV6-5 to TRBJ2-7; 8 nucleotides align to TRBD1. The CDR3 runs 14 residues. V dropped 6 bases and J dropped 6; count of bases not matched to a gene: 10. From germline, CDR1 is MNHEY and CDR2 SVGAGI. CDR3 loop: CASRNPGQAAEQYV. CDR3 coding DNA: TGTGCCAGCAGAAACCCGGGACAGGCGGCCGAGCAGTACGTC.

The chain has TRBV2 and TRBJ2-2; no definite D call. V lost 8 bases and J 1 base, leaving 11 bases between the germline ends. Germline V gene lookup returns CDR1 SNHLY and CDR2 FYNNEI. There are 14 residues in the CDR3. This CDR3 is CASSVQKNTGELFF. The CDR3, as DNA: TGTGCCAGCTCAGTTCAGAAGAACACCGGGGAGCTGTTTTTT.

The V gene is TRBV7-9, the J gene TRBJ1-4; 7 bases fit TRBD1. CDR1 is SEHNR, CDR2 FQNEAQ, per germline (reference sequence). With V trimmed by 7 bases and J by 5 bases, 7 bases remained unmatched. The CDR3 spans 14 residues. CDR3 DNA: TGTGCCAGCACCCTGACAGGGCTAAATGAAAAACTGTTTTTT. Translating it yields CASTLTGLNEKLFF.

The chain couples TRBV25-1 to TRBJ2-5, with TRBD1 as a possible D gene (6 bases). The CDR3 runs to 13 residues. The ends were cut back, 10 bases at V and 7 bases at J, with 19 bases in the middle. CDR1 and CDR2 (germline): MGHDK, SYGVNS. DNA of the CDR3: TGTGCCAACTGGACAGCTACCAGGGTGACCCAGTACTTC. It specifies CANWTATRVTQYF.

This clone came up a few times. The J gene is TRBJ2-1, the V gene TRBV30; 10 bases are a match to TRBD2. The CDR3 sequence is 14 residues long. The germline V gene encodes CDR1 GTSNPN and CDR2 SVGIG (reference sequence). Losses at the gene ends were 7 bases for V and 5 bases for J; bases not matched to a gene: 8. The CDR3 reads CAFNSGGRNNEQFF. In nucleotides, the CDR3 is TGTGCCTTCAATAGCGGGGGGAGGAACAATGAGCAGTTCTTC.

The chain joins TRBV9 to TRBJ1-1, with TRBD1 as a possible D gene (5 bases). The V end was cut by 3 bases, the J end by 1 base, with 16 bases between. Germline-derived CDR1 and CDR2 are SGDLS and YYNGEE. The CDR3 runs to 16 residues. The CDR3 region is CASSGGGGGGNTEAFF. The CDR3 nucleotides read TGTGCCAGCAGCGGTGGGGGGGGAGGAGGGAACACTGAAGCTTTCTTT.

The chain has TRBV12-5 and TRBJ2-1, with D possibly being TRBD2 (7 bases). Trimming pared 8 bases from V and 0 bases from J, leaving 20 bases between. The CDR3 has 17 residues. Germline CDR1 is LGHNT and CDR2 is FRNRAP. This chain's CDR3 is CASRQTGGGSSYNEQFF. CDR3 DNA sequence: TGTGCTAGTAGACAGACAGGCGGCGGGAGCTCCTACAATGAGCAGTTCTTC.

In this sample, this clone turned up once. CDR3 nucleotides: TGCGCCAGCAGCCATTACAAGTCAGGGGCAGATACGCAGTATTTT. It yields the protein CASSHYKSGADTQYF. The rearrangement joins TRBV4-1 to TRBJ2-3, with D tentatively TRBD1 (6 bases). The CDR3 covers 15 residues. Germline CDR1 reads MGHRA; CDR2 reads YSYEKL. The germline V and J ends were trimmed by 3 bases and 4 bases, with 14 bases remaining between them.

The chain employs TRBV4-3 and TRBJ1-5; 8 nucleotides match TRBD1. Trimming at V came to 0 bases and at J to 6 bases, leaving 7 bases not matched to a gene. CDR1 and CDR2 from the germline V gene are LGHNA and YSLEER. This CDR3 is built from 16 residues. The CDR3 protein is CASSQEMTGTGQPQHF. In nucleotides, the CDR3 is TGCGCCAGCAGCCAAGAAATGACAGGGACAGGTCAGCCCCAGCATTTT.

The CDR3 loop reads CASVRGGTNYGYTF. CDR3 sequence (DNA): TGTGCCAGCGTCCGGGGGGGCACTAACTATGGCTACACCTTC. V is TRBV5-4 and J is TRBJ1-2; tentatively, D is TRBD1 (6 bases). The germline V and J ends were trimmed by 7 bases and 0 bases, with 13 bases remaining between them. This CDR3 is 14 amino acids long. The germline CDR1 and CDR2 sequences are SGHNT and YYREEE (reference sequence).

About this clone: The junction differs from germline at one of its ends, possibly a read error. At the DNA level, this CDR3 is encoded by other sequences in the same sample as well. V usage is TRBV6-1 and J usage is TRBJ2-7, with D perhaps matching TRBD2 (5 bases). The CDR3 has 15 residues. Germline CDR1 reads MNHNS; CDR2 reads SASEGT. Written as DNA, the CDR3 is TGTGCCAGCAGCGAAGAGGTGGGAGCCTCCTACGAGCAGTACTTC. It codes for CASSEEVGASYEQYF.

The chain recombines TRBV5-6 with TRBJ1-3; D not certain. Germline V CDR1 and CDR2: SGHDT, YYEEEE. The CDR3 has 14 amino acids. The V gene lost 2 bases and the J gene lost 7 bases, with 13 bases spanning the gap. The CDR3 loop is CASSLGKFGNTIYF. The CDR3 DNA sequence: TGTGCCAGCAGCTTAGGCAAGTTCGGGAACACCATATATTTT. Full variable domain (rest looked up from reference TRBV5-6 and TRBJ1-3): DAGVTQSPTHLIKTRGQQVTLRCSPKSGHDTVSWYQQALGQGPQFIFQYYEEEERQRGNFPDRFSGHQFPNYSSELNVNALLLGDSALYLCASSLGKFGNTIYFGEGSWLTVV.

This clone was recorded only once. The chain has TRBV5-1 and TRBJ2-5; maybe TRBD2 (5 bases). Germline lookup yields CDR1 SGHRS and CDR2 YFSETQ. V lost 6 bases to trimming and J lost 4 bases, with 19 bases between them. The CDR3 runs 15 residues. CDR3 residues: CASTPLGRAPETQYF. In DNA form, the CDR3 reads TGCGCCAGCACTCCACTAGGCCGGGCCCCAGAGACCCAGTACTTC. The variable domain in full, completed from reference TRBV5-1 and TRBJ2-5, reads KAGVTQTPRYLIKTRGQQVTLSCSPISGHRSVSWYQQTPGQGLQFLFEYFSETQRNKGNFPGRFSGRQFSNSRSEMNVSTLELGDSALYLCASTPLGRAPETQYFGPGTRLLVL.